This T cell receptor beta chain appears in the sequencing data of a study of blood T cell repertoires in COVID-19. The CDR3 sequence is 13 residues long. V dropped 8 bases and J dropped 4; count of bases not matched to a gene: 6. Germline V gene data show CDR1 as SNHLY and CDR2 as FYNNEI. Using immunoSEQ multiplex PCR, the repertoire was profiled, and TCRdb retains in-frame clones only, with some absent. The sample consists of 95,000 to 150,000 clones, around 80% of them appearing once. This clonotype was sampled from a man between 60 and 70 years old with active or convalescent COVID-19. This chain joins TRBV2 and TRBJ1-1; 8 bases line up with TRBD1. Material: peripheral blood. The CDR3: CASRGQVATEAFF. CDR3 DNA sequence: TGTGCCAGCCGGGGACAGGTAGCCACTGAAGCTTTCTTT.